These 30 T cell receptor beta chains originate from one sample sequenced in a study of blood T cell repertoires in COVID-19. Only in-frame clones appear in the TCRdb table, and some are missing; sequencing was by immunoSEQ multiplex PCR. This table has 150,000 to 200,000 clones, more than 75% appearing once. Material: peripheral blood. The receptors were gathered from a young woman who had recovered from COVID-19.

The chain has TRBV7-6 and TRBJ1-2; 7 bases line up with TRBD1. Germline assignment: CDR1 SGHVS and CDR2 FNYEAQ. The length of the CDR3 is 14 residues. With V trimmed by 5 bases and J by 10 bases, 13 bases remained unmatched. The chain's CDR3 is CASSPDRHSFAYTF. In DNA, the CDR3 is TGTGCCAGCAGCCCGGACAGGCACAGTTTTGCCTACACCTTC. The entire variable domain, with the rest obtained from reference TRBV7-6 and TRBJ1-2, is as follows: GAGVSQSPRYKVTKRGQDVALRCDPISGHVSLYWYRQALGQGPEFLTYFNYEAQQDKSGLPNDRFSAERPEGSISTLTIQRTEQRDSAMYRCASSPDRHSFAYTFGSGTRLTVV.

The chain carries TRBV27 and TRBJ2-1; 11 nucleotides agree with TRBD2. This CDR3 contains 15 residues. The V gene end was trimmed by 5 bases and the J gene end by 3 bases; junction bases not matched to a gene: 3. Germline CDR1 reads MNHEY; CDR2 reads SMNVEV (reference sequence). The CDR3 loop reads CASSTGTSGYNEQFF. The CDR3 bases are TGTGCCAGCAGTACCGGGACTAGCGGCTACAATGAGCAGTTCTTC.

The chain combines TRBV19 with TRBJ1-1; 10 nucleotides align to TRBD1. Germline V lookup: CDR1 LNHDA, CDR2 SQIVND (reference sequence). CDR3 size: 17 residues. With 5 bases clipped from V and 4 bases from J, the junction kept 13 bases outside the gene matches. This chain's CDR3 is CASSLRQGATLSTEAFF. The CDR3 DNA follows: TGTGCCAGTAGTTTAAGACAGGGGGCCACTCTCTCCACTGAAGCTTTCTTT.

The chain has TRBV12-3 or TRBV12-4 and TRBJ2-5; D unresolved. Trimming took 3 bases from V and 13 from J, leaving 12 bases between them. The length of the CDR3 is 11 residues. Here the CDR3 reads CASSFGTQAYF. DNA for the CDR3: TGTGCCAGCAGTTTTGGCACCCAGGCGTACTTC.

The gene calls are TRBV25-1 and TRBJ2-5, with 9 bases lining up with TRBD2. In germline, CDR1 is MGHDK, CDR2 SYGVNS. This CDR3 is 15 amino acids long. V was clipped by 7 bases and J by 5 bases; unmatched bases: 11. The CDR3 sequence is CASNLNSGSRETQYF. CDR3 nucleotides: TGTGCCAGCAACCTAAATAGCGGGAGTAGGGAGACCCAGTACTTC.

This clone has just a few counts. The chain couples TRBV7-2 to TRBJ2-1; weak D call: TRBD2 (6 bases). Germline lookup yields CDR1 SGHTA and CDR2 FQGNSA. This CDR3 comprises 16 residues. V lost 5 bases and J 4 bases, leaving 18 bases between the germline ends. CDR3 sequence reads: CASSLVLGGGYNEQFF. CDR3 nucleotide sequence: TGTGCCAGCAGCCTGGTTCTGGGGGGAGGATACAATGAGCAGTTCTTC.

The CDR3 protein is CASSQGARGPYEQYF. As DNA, the CDR3 is TGCGCCAGCAGCCAAGGGGCCAGGGGACCCTACGAGCAGTACTTC. This sequence joins TRBV4-3 and TRBJ2-7; TRBD1 is a possible D gene (6 bases). The CDR3 covers 15 residues. The V gene lost 1 base and the J gene lost 2 bases, with 12 bases spanning the gap. Per germline, CDR1 LGHNA and CDR2 YSLEER.

There are a few counts of this clone. The chain has TRBV2 and TRBJ1-2; no definite D call. The CDR3 runs to 13 residues. V was shortened by 6 bases and J by 0 bases, with 8 bases between the two germline ends. Per germline, CDR1 SNHLY and CDR2 FYNNEI. CDR3 DNA sequence: TGTGCCAGCAGCGAAACTACTAACTATGGCTACACCTTC. This encodes CASSETTNYGYTF.

In this sample, this clone turned up a few times. V gene TRBV7-9 combines with J gene TRBJ2-1; TRBD2 agrees at 10 bases. CDR1 and CDR2 (germline): SEHNR, FQNEAQ (reference sequence). The CDR3 is made up of 13 amino acids. Trimming at V came to 5 bases and at J to 16 bases, leaving 11 bases not matched to a gene. Here the CDR3 DNA reads TGTGCCAGCAGCGTCTCGACTAGCGGGCCTCATTTCTTC. Protein product: CASSVSTSGPHFF.

The rearrangement uses TRBV6-4 and TRBJ1-3; TRBD1 might be the D (6 bases). The CDR3 sequence is 14 residues long. CDR1 MRHNA and CDR2 SNTAGT come from the germline V gene. V lost 2 bases and J lost 4, with 9 bases in between. The CDR3 loop reads CASSDRTDGNTIYF. The CDR3 bases are TGTGCCAGCAGTGACCGGACAGACGGAAACACCATATATTTT.

The V gene is TRBV11-2, the J gene TRBJ2-2, with a tentative D call TRBD1 (6 bases). The CDR3 sequence is 16 residues long. Deletions cut 5 bases from V and 6 bases from J, with 19 bases between. Germline CDR1 SGHAT, CDR2 FQNNGV. The CDR3: CASSGLRGSTPGELFF. The CDR3 region has the DNA TGTGCCAGCAGCGGACTCAGGGGATCGACTCCCGGGGAGCTGTTTTTT. Drawing the rest from reference TRBV11-2 and TRBJ2-2, the complete variable domain is EAGVAQSPRYKIIEKRQSVAFWCNPISGHATLYWYQQILGQGPKLLIQFQNNGVVDDSQLPKDRFSAERLKGVDSTLKIQPAKLEDSAVYLCASSGLRGSTPGELFFGEGSRLTVL.

The gene calls are TRBV27 and TRBJ2-3, with 9 bases fitting TRBD2. The CDR3 extends over 18 amino acids. The V gene's germline CDR1 is MNHEY and CDR2 SMNVEV (reference sequence). Trimming cost V 6 bases and J 0 bases; bases outside gene matches: 13. CDR3 residues: CASRRQWAGGTSTDTQYF. CDR3 nucleotide sequence: TGTGCCAGCAGGCGTCAATGGGCGGGAGGGACTAGCACAGATACGCAGTATTTT.

V and J are TRBV18 and TRBJ1-5, with TRBD1 as a possible D gene (5 bases). This CDR3 is built from 13 residues. Trimming took off 6 bases at V and 7 bases at J, with 13 bases between the two ends. CDR1 and CDR2 from the germline V gene are KGHSH and LQKENI. The CDR3 DNA reads as TGTGCCAGCTCCCCGCCCCAGGGACAGCCCCAGCATTTT. Its translation is CASSPPQGQPQHF. The entire variable domain, with the rest obtained from reference TRBV18 and TRBJ1-5, is as follows: NAGVMQNPRHLVRRRGQEARLRCSPMKGHSHVYWYRQLPEEGLKFMVYLQKENIIDESGMPKERFSAEFPKEGPSILRIQQVVRGDSAAYFCASSPPQGQPQHFGDGTRLSIL.

The chain has TRBV28 and TRBJ1-5; 7 positions match TRBD1. With 7 bases clipped from V and 3 bases from J, the junction kept 6 bases outside the gene matches. Germline CDR1 reads MDHEN; CDR2 reads SYDVKM. The CDR3 totals 14 residues. CDR3 amino acids: CASKTGSTNQPQHF. The CDR3 DNA reads TGTGCCAGCAAGACAGGGAGTACCAATCAGCCCCAGCATTTT.

The CDR3 protein is CASSRLGGSEGEQFF. For the CDR3, the DNA is TGTGCCAGCAGCCGGCTCGGGGGTAGTGAGGGGGAGCAGTTCTTC. The V call is TRBV3-1 (or the pseudogene TRBV3-2), the J call TRBJ2-1; TRBD2 might be the D (6 bases). With 4 bases removed from V and 10 bases from J, the gap between germline ends came to 20 bases. The CDR3 contains 15 residues. In germline, CDR1 is LGHDT, CDR2 YNNKEL (reference sequence).

The rearrangement links TRBV27 to TRBJ1-1; possible D gene TRBD1, 5 bases. Per germline, CDR1 MNHEY and CDR2 SMNVEV (reference sequence). The CDR3 has 14 residues. Trimming removed 6 bases from V and 1 base from J, with 12 bases in between. The CDR3 sequence: CASRPTGTNTEAFF. The DNA of the CDR3 is TGTGCCAGCAGACCTACAGGAACGAACACTGAAGCTTTCTTT.

This clone showed up just once. This chain connects TRBV7-2 to TRBJ2-7; TRBD1 matches 9 bases. The V and J ends lost 5 bases and 2 bases, in that order; junction bases with no gene match: 7. The CDR3 runs to 15 residues. The germline CDR1 and CDR2 sequences are SGHTA and FQGNSA. The CDR3 protein is CASSSQTGGTYEQYV. As DNA, the CDR3 is TGTGCCAGCAGCAGTCAGACAGGGGGAACCTACGAGCAGTACGTC.

The chain links TRBV19 to TRBJ1-6, with D unclear. Trimming shortened V by 6 bases and J by 0 bases, and 12 bases separated the two germline ends. Germline lookup yields CDR1 LNHDA and CDR2 SQIVND (reference sequence). The CDR3 runs 16 residues. This chain's CDR3 is CASSPQRSSYNSPLHF. The CDR3 DNA reads as TGTGCCAGTAGCCCCCAAAGGAGCTCCTATAATTCACCCCTCCACTTT.

This clone was found once. V is TRBV6-5 and J is TRBJ1-1, with a weak D call TRBD1 (5 bases). The CDR3 length is 13 residues. Germline V lookup: CDR1 MNHEY, CDR2 SVGAGI. V was pared by 6 bases and J by 0 bases, with 8 bases between. The CDR3, as DNA: TGTGCCAGCAGGGGGGGTATGAACACTGAAGCTTTCTTT. This gives the protein CASRGGMNTEAFF.

This chain joins TRBV2 and TRBJ2-3; TRBD2 matches at 12 bases. This CDR3 has 16 residues. The germline V gene has CDR1 SNHLY and CDR2 FYNNEI. Trimming at V came to 6 bases and at J to 6 bases, leaving 10 bases not matched to a gene. As DNA, the CDR3 is TGTGCCAGCAGGCCACTAGCGGGGGGCCCAGGGGATACGCAGTATTTT. It yields the protein CASRPLAGGPGDTQYF.

This clone was counted once. V and J are TRBV4-1 and TRBJ1-3, with 8 nucleotides matching TRBD1. This CDR3 comprises 15 residues. V lost 1 base, J lost 4 bases, and 3 bases stayed unmatched. The germline CDR1 and CDR2 sequences are MGHRA and YSYEKL. CDR3 DNA: TGCGCCAGCAGCCAAGGCCAGGGGGCGGGAAACACCATATATTTT. Translation: CASSQGQGAGNTIYF.

This sequence joins TRBV6-4 and TRBJ2-1, with TRBD2 matching 12 bases. J gave up 6 bases and V 3 bases, and 3 bases lay outside the gene matches. The CDR3 is 15 residues long. Germline V gives CDR1 MRHNA, CDR2 SNTAGT. CDR3 DNA sequence: TGTGCCAGCAGTGAACTAGCGGGAGGCGGCAATGAGCAGTTCTTC. Translation: CASSELAGGGNEQFF.

The chain joins TRBV15 to TRBJ2-1; 12 nucleotides agree with TRBD2. With 1 base clipped from V and 8 bases from J, the junction kept 3 bases outside the gene matches. The germline gives CDR1 LNHNV, CDR2 YYDKDF (reference sequence). The CDR3 spans 15 residues. DNA of the CDR3: TGTGCCACCAGCAGAGGGACTAGCGGGAACCATGAGCAGTTCTTC. It yields the protein CATSRGTSGNHEQFF. The full variable domain, its missing parts supplied by reference TRBV15 and TRBJ2-1, is DAMVIQNPRYQVTQFGKPVTLSCSQTLNHNVMYWYQQKSSQAPKLLFHYYDKDFNNEADTPDNFQSRRPNTSFCFLDIRSPGLGDTAMYLCATSRGTSGNHEQFFGPGTRLTVL.

The chain is built from TRBV6-1 and TRBJ1-2, with 9 nucleotides matching TRBD1. This CDR3 has 16 residues. With V trimmed by 4 bases and J by 0 bases, 6 bases remained unmatched. The V gene's germline CDR1 is MNHNS and CDR2 SASEGT. The CDR3 here is CASSAQQGAANYGYTF. Here the CDR3 DNA reads TGTGCCAGCAGTGCGCAACAGGGGGCGGCTAACTATGGCTACACCTTC.

The chain carries TRBV11-2 and TRBJ2-3; 8 bases line up with TRBD1. Germline CDR1 SGHAT, CDR2 FQNNGV. V was pared by 8 bases and J by 3 bases, with 4 bases of the junction left unmatched. This CDR3 is built from 13 residues. The DNA for the CDR3 is TGTGCCAGCGGCCAGGGGGCGACAGATACGCAGTATTTT. As protein: CASGQGATDTQYF.

This clone was recorded only once. The V call is TRBV9, the J call TRBJ2-3; 8 bases map to TRBD2. V lost 3 bases to trimming and J lost 5 bases; unmatched junction nucleotides: 14. From germline, CDR1 is SGDLS and CDR2 YYNGEE. CDR3 length: 17 amino acids. The CDR3 nucleotides are TGTGCCAGCAGCGCCCATTTCGGGGGGGAGTGGATAGATACGCAGTATTTT. Translation: CASSAHFGGEWIDTQYF.

The rearrangement links TRBV6-2 or TRBV6-3 to TRBJ2-7; D possibly corresponds to TRBD2 (5 bases). The CDR3 spans 14 residues. V lost 5 bases and J 5 bases, leaving 16 bases between the germline ends. CDR1 is MNHEY, CDR2 SVGEGT, per germline. The CDR3 nucleotides read TGTGCCAGCAGTGTGCGGGCCCTCCCCCACGAGCAGTACGTC. Protein product: CASSVRALPHEQYV.

Here the CDR3 DNA reads TGTGCCAGCAGCACAGTCTCTGGGGCCAACGTCCTGACTTTC. As protein: CASSTVSGANVLTF. V gene TRBV6-2 or TRBV6-3 combines with J gene TRBJ2-6, with unresolved D. V lost 6 bases, J lost 0 bases, and 6 bases lay in between. The CDR3 loop spans 14 amino acids. From germline, CDR1 is MNHEY and CDR2 SVGEGT.

In DNA form, the CDR3 reads TGTGCCAGCAGTCCACTAGCGGGAGGGCCCGATGAGCAGTTCTTC. As protein: CASSPLAGGPDEQFF. The chain couples TRBV6-4 to TRBJ2-1, with TRBD2 identical over 13 bases. The germline V gene has CDR1 MRHNA and CDR2 SNTAGT. Trimming took 5 bases from V and 8 from J; bases not matched to a gene: 6. CDR3 length equals 15 residues.

The rearrangement links TRBV6-2 or TRBV6-3 to TRBJ2-7, with D possibly matching TRBD2 (6 bases). The CDR3 contains 12 residues. The germline CDR1 and CDR2 sequences are MNHEY and SVGEGT. Between the trimmed V and J ends, which lost 5 bases and 6 bases, there was a span of 11 bases. The CDR3 sequence: CASSGRLGEQYV. CDR3 nucleotide sequence: TGTGCCAGCAGTGGACGACTAGGCGAGCAGTACGTC.